This TCR beta chain comes out of a study of blood T cell repertoires in COVID-19. TCRdb keeps only in-frame clones here, not all; method: immunoSEQ multiplex PCR. Here the sample spans some 45,000 clones, around nine tenths being singletons. V dropped 0 bases and J dropped 8; count of bases not matched to a gene: 8. The germline V gene encodes CDR1 SGDLS and CDR2 YYNGEE. CDR3 size: 15 residues. The sequencing input was peripheral blood. The chain carries TRBV9 and TRBJ2-1; 7 bases align to TRBD2. The sequence came from a human donor with active COVID-19. The donor label of this sample is uncertain. The CDR3 bases are TGTGCCAGCAGCGTAGAGGGAGGGTTGGTCTATGAGCAGTTCTTC. It encodes CASSVEGGLVYEQFF. Variable domain in full (rest from reference TRBV9 and TRBJ2-1): DSGVTQTPKHLITATGQRVTLRCSPRSGDLSVYWYQQSLDQGLQFLIQYYNGEERAKGNILERFSAQQFPDLHSELNLSSLELGDSALYFCASSVEGGLVYEQFFGPGTRLTVL.